This record concerns one T cell receptor beta chain sequence. What it binds is not known. Germline V gene data show CDR1 as DFQATT and CDR2 as SNEGSKA (reference sequence). The CDR3 has 13 amino acids. The V gene lost 5 bases and the J gene lost 4 bases, with 12 bases spanning the gap. The source of the sample is a study of T cell repertoires in cytomegalovirus infection. Overall study: Public TCR beta signatures were indicative of both CMV infection and a matching HLA type.

TCRdb reprocessed the reads via MiXCR and lists one record per CDR3 protein. The sample lists some 680,000 distinct CDR3 sequences; approximately 34% were seen once. Study-level findings and limits: HLA-C-restricted TCR beta clonotypes specific for CMV led the ex vivo response. Frequencies of public TCR beta families were cumulated, and this identified carriers of CMV plus the relevant HLA.

The V call is TRBV20-1, the J call TRBJ1-5; D is uncertain. Sequencing was carried out using PBMCs. This TCR came from a human donor in good health (CMV status not recorded). Some clones in this sample may be carry-over from other donors' samples. Here the CDR3 DNA reads TGCAGTGCTGGCGGACGGGAGAATCAGCCCCAGCATTTT. It translates to CSAGGRENQPQHF.